This T cell receptor beta chain originates from a study of T-cell memory formation after mild COVID-19. The CDR3 totals 13 residues. The germline V gene encodes CDR1 MNHEY and CDR2 SVGEGT. V lost 7 bases and J 5 bases, leaving 14 bases between the germline ends. One entry per CDR3 protein results from TCRdb running MiXCR on the 5' RACE reads. Of roughly 180,000 distinct CDR3 sequences listed, less than 20% are singletons. V gene TRBV6-2 or TRBV6-3 combines with J gene TRBJ1-1; perhaps TRBD1 as D (5 bases). What was sequenced was PBMCs or a T cell subset sorted from them (not recorded which). This clonotype originated in a man aged 18-30 years who had mild COVID-19 (a few samples of this study predate the infection). Cell type and time point are not known. CDR3 bases: TGTGCCAGCACCCCCCGGGGGGGGACTGAAGCTTTCTTT. This encodes CASTPRGGTEAFF.